The 6 T cell receptor beta chains presented below share a single source sample, sequenced in a study of spatial heterogeneity in lung cancer. Study-wide results and limits: In tumors, expanded intratumoral alpha and beta TCR counts tracked mutation counts.

No antigen has been identified for these receptors. Time point defined: sample taken at primary tumor resection. TCRdb redid the calling of the 5' RACE reads with MiXCR, one entry per CDR3 protein. The table lists about 6,900 distinct CDR3 sequences, around 13% of them singletons. The sequenced sample was lung tumor tissue, obtained at surgery. Source of these receptors: a male donor with early-stage non-small cell lung cancer.

This clonotype showed up many times. The CDR3 protein is CASSFLPPGFQETQYF. CDR3 coding DNA: TGTGCCAGCAGTTTCCTCCCCCCGGGATTCCAAGAGACCCAGTACTTC. V is TRBV27 and J is TRBJ2-5; perhaps TRBD2 as D (5 bases). This CDR3 comprises 16 residues. Germline loops: CDR1 MNHEY, CDR2 SMNVEV (reference sequence). Trimming cost V 3 bases and J 1 base, with 15 bases left between them.

This clonotype was picked up many times. This chain joins TRBV20-1 and TRBJ2-1; maybe TRBD2 (5 bases). The CDR3 has 14 amino acids. V lost 4 bases to trimming and J lost 4 bases, with 14 bases between them. The V gene's germline CDR1 is DFQATT and CDR2 SNEGSKA (reference sequence). CDR3: CSAIIRESYNEQFF. The CDR3 region has the DNA TGCAGTGCTATCATCCGGGAATCGTACAATGAGCAGTTCTTC.

This clonotype is deemed medium-sized (0.01 to 0.1%). The chain employs TRBV20-1 and TRBJ2-1, with 10 bases aligning to TRBD2. CDR1 DFQATT and CDR2 SNEGSKA come from the germline V gene (reference sequence). V lost 4 bases and J lost 8; bases outside the gene matches: 5. The CDR3 is 13 amino acids. The CDR3 DNA sequence: TGCAGTGCTACTAGCGGGAGAGCGGATGAGCAGTTCTTC. Translated, it gives CSATSGRADEQFF.

This clonotype is medium-sized within its sample. V usage is TRBV6-5 and J usage is TRBJ2-1; 11 nucleotides align to TRBD1. This CDR3 spans 13 amino acids. Germline CDR1 and CDR2: MNHEY and SVGAGI. V lost 8 bases to trimming and J lost 7 bases; unmatched junction nucleotides: 4. This CDR3 is CASRGQGANEQFF. CDR3 sequence (DNA): TGTGCCAGCCGTGGACAGGGGGCTAATGAGCAGTTCTTC.

This clonotype was seen many times. The V and J genes are TRBV5-4 and TRBJ1-6, with a tentative D call TRBD1 (5 bases). This CDR3 spans 14 amino acids. The V end lost 4 bases, the J end lost 7 bases, and 12 bases lay between the germline ends. Germline V gene sequence: CDR1 SGHNT, CDR2 YYREEE (reference sequence). The CDR3 protein is CASSIDSSNSPLHF. CDR3 nucleotides: TGTGCCAGCAGCATAGACAGCAGCAATTCACCCCTCCACTTT.

The chain couples TRBV29-1 to TRBJ2-7; D possibly corresponds to TRBD2 (7 bases). The CDR3 loop spans 13 amino acids. Trimming shortened V by 4 bases and J by 2 bases, and 12 bases separated the two germline ends. The germline V gene has CDR1 SQVTM and CDR2 ANQGSEA. The CDR3 nucleotides read TGCAGCGTTGGGGGGGGCACGACCTACGAGCAGTACTTC. Translating it yields CSVGGGTTYEQYF.